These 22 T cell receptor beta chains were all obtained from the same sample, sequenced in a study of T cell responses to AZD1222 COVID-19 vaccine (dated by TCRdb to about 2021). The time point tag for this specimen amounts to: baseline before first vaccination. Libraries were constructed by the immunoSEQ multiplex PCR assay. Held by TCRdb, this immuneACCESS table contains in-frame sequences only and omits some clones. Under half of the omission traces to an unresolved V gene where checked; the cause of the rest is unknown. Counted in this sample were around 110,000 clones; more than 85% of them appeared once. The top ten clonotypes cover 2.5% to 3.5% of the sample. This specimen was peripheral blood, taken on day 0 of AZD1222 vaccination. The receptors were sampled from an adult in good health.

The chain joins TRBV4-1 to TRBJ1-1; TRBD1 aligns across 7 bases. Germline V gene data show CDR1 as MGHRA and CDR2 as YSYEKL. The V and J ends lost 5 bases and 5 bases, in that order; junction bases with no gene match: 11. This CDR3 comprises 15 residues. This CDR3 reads CASSYSGTVGTEAFF. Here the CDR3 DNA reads TGCGCCAGCAGCTACTCCGGGACAGTCGGTACTGAAGCTTTCTTT.

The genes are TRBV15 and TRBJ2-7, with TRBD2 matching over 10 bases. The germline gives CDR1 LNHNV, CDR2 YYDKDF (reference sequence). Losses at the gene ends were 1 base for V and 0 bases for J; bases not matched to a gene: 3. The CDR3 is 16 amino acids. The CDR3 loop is CATSRAAGGPSYEQYF. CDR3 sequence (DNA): TGTGCCACCAGCAGAGCAGCGGGAGGGCCCTCCTACGAGCAGTACTTC. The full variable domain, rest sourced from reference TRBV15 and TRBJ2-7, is DAMVIQNPRYQVTQFGKPVTLSCSQTLNHNVMYWYQQKSSQAPKLLFHYYDKDFNNEADTPDNFQSRRPNTSFCFLDIRSPGLGDTAMYLCATSRAAGGPSYEQYFGPGTRLTVT.

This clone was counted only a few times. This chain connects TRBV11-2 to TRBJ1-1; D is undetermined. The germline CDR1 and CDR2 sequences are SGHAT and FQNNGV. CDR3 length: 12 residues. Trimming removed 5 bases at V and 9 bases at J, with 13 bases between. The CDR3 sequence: CASSRNNNKAFF. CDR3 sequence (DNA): TGTGCCAGCAGCCGAAATAACAACAAAGCTTTCTTT. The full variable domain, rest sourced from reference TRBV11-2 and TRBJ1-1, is EAGVAQSPRYKIIEKRQSVAFWCNPISGHATLYWYQQILGQGPKLLIQFQNNGVVDDSQLPKDRFSAERLKGVDSTLKIQPAKLEDSAVYLCASSRNNNKAFFGQGTRLTVV.

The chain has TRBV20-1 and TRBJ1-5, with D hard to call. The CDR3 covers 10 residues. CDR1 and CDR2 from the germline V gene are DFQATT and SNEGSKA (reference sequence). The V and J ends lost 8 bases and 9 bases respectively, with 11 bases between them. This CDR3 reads CSPCGRPQHF. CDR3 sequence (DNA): TGCAGTCCGTGCGGGCGGCCCCAGCATTTT.

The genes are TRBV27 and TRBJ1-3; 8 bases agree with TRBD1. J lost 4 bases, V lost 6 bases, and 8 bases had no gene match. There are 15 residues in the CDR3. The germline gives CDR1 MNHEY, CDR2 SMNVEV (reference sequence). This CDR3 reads CASRPQGAKGNTIYF. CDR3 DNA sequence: TGTGCCAGCAGGCCCCAGGGGGCGAAAGGAAACACCATATATTTT.

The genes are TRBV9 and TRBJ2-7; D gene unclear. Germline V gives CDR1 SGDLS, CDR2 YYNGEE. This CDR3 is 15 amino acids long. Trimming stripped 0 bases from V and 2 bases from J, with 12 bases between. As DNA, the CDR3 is TGTGCCAGCAGCGTAGCTTCGGCTAGTCCCTACGAGCAGTACTTC. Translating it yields CASSVASASPYEQYF.

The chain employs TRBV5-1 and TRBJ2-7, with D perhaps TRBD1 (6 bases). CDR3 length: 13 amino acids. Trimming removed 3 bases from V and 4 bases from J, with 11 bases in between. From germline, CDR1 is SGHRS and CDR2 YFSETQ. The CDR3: CASSSQGSYEQYF. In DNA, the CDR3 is TGCGCCAGCAGCTCACAGGGATCTTACGAGCAGTACTTC.

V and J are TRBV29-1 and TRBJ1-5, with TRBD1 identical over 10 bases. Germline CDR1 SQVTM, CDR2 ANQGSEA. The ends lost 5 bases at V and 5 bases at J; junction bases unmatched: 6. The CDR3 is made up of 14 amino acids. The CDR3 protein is CSVTDRGLDQPQHF. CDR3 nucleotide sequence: TGCAGCGTTACCGACAGGGGGCTGGATCAGCCCCAGCATTTT.

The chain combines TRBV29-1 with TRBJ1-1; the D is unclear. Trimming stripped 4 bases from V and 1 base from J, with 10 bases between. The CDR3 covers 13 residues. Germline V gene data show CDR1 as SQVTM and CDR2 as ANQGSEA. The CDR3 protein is CSVGDSGNTEAFF. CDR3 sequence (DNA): TGCAGCGTTGGAGATTCCGGGAACACTGAAGCTTTCTTT.

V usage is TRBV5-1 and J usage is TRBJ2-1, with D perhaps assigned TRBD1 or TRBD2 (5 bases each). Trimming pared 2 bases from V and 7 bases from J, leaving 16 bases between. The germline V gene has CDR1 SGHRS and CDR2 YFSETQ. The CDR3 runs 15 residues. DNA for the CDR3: TGCGCCAGCAGCTTCTATACCGGGACCAAGAATGAGCAGTTCTTC. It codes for CASSFYTGTKNEQFF.

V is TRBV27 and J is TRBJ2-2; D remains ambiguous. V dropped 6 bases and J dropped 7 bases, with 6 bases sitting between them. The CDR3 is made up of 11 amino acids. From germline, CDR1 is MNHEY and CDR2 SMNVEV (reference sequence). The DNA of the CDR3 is TGTGCCAGCAGATCGATCGGGGAGCTGTTTTTT. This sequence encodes CASRSIGELFF.

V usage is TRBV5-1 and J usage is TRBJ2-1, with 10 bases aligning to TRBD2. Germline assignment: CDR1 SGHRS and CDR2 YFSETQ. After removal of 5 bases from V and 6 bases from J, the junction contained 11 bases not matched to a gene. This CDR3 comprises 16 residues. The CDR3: CASRGSSGSGVNEQFF. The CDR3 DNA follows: TGCGCCAGCAGGGGGTCTAGCGGGAGTGGGGTCAATGAGCAGTTCTTC.

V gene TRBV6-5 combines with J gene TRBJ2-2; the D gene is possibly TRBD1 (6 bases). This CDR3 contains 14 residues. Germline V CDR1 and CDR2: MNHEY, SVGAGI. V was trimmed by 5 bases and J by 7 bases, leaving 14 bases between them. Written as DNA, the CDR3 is TGTGCCAGCAGTCCCTCAGGGGTGGTCGGGGAGCTGTTTTTT. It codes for CASSPSGVVGELFF.

CDR3 region: CASSYGLNTGELFF. DNA of the CDR3: TGTGCCAGCAGTTACGGCCTTAACACCGGGGAGCTGTTTTTT. This sequence joins TRBV6-5 and TRBJ2-2; D gene uncertain. Trimming left V 2 bases short and J 2 bases short, with 6 bases between. This CDR3 region has 14 residues. Germline-derived CDR1 and CDR2 are MNHEY and SVGAGI.

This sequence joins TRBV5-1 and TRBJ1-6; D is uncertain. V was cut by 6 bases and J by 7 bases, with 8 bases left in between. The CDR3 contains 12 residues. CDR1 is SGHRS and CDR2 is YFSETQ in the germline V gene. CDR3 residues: CASKAPNSPLHF. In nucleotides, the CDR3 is TGCGCCAGCAAAGCCCCAAATTCACCCCTCCACTTT.

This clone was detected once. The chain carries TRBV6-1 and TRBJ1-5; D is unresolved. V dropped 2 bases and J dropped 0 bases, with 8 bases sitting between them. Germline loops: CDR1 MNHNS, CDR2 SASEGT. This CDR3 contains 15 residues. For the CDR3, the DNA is TGTGCCAGCAGTGAATTTGGCGTTAGCAATCAGCCCCAGCATTTT. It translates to CASSEFGVSNQPQHF.

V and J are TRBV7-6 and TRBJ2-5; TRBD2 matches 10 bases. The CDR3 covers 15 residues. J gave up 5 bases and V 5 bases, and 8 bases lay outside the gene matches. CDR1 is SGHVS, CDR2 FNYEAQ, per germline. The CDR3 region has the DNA TGTGCCAGCAGCCTGGGGCTAGCGGGAGCTGAGACCCAGTACTTC. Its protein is CASSLGLAGAETQYF.

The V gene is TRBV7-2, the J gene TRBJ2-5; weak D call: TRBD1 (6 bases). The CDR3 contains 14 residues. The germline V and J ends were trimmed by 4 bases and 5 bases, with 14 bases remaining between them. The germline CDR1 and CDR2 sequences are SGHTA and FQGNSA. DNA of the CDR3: TGTGCCAGCAGCTCGCGACAGGTCCAGGAGACCCAGTACTTC. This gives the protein CASSSRQVQETQYF. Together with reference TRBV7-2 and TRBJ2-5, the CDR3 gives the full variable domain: GAGVSQSPSNKVTEKGKDVELRCDPISGHTALYWYRQSLGQGLEFLIYFQGNSAPDKSGLPSDRFSAERTGGSVSTLTIQRTQQEDSAVYLCASSSRQVQETQYFGPGTRLLVL.

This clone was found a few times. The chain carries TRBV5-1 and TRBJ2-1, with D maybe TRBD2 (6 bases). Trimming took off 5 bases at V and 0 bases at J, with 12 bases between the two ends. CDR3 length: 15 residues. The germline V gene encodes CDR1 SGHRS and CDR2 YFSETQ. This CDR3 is CASRNHGSSYNEQFF. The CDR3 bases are TGCGCCAGCAGAAACCACGGGAGCTCCTACAATGAGCAGTTCTTC. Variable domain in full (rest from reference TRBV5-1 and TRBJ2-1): KAGVTQTPRYLIKTRGQQVTLSCSPISGHRSVSWYQQTPGQGLQFLFEYFSETQRNKGNFPGRFSGRQFSNSRSEMNVSTLELGDSALYLCASRNHGSSYNEQFFGPGTRLTVL.

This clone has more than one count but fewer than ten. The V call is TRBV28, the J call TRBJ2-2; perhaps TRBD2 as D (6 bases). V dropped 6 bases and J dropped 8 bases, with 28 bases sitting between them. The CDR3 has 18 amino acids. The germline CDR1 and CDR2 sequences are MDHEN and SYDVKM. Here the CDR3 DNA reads TGTGCCAGCAGCCCTATCCCCCAGACTAGTTTCCTTCAAGGGGAGCTGTTTTTT. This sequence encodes CASSPIPQTSFLQGELFF.

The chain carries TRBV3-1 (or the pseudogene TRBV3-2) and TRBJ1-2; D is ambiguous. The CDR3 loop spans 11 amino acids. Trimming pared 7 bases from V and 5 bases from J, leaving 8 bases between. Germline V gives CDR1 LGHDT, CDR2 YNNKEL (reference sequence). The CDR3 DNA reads TGTGCCAGCACGAAGGGTTATGGCTACACCTTC. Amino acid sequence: CASTKGYGYTF.

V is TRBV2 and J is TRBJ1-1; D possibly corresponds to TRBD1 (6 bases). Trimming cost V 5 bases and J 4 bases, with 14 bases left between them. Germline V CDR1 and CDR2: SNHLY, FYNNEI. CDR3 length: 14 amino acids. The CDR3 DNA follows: TGTGCCAGCAGTACAGGGAGAGCAAGCACTGAAGCTTTCTTT. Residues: CASSTGRASTEAFF.